This TCR beta chain was documented in a study of blood T cell repertoires in COVID-19. The table came from immunoSEQ multiplex PCR; TCRdb's copy has only in-frame clones and leaves some out. Of roughly 380,000 clones in the sample, more than 70% are singletons; the top ten hold approximately 1%. CDR1 is SGHTA and CDR2 is FQGNSA in the germline V gene. Trimming removed 1 base from V and 4 bases from J; junction bases left unmatched: 8. This CDR3 region has 17 residues. This TCR was sampled from a woman in her twenties or thirties who had been exposed to COVID-19. The sample consisted of PBMCs or T cells enriched from blood (not recorded which). This chain links TRBV7-2 with TRBJ2-1; 9 bases line up with TRBD2. CDR3 DNA sequence: TGTGCCAGCAGCTTAGTTCGAGGCGGGAGGGATTACAATGAGCAGTTCTTC. Translation gives CASSLVRGGRDYNEQFF.